This T cell receptor beta chain was documented in a study of T-cell reconstitution after alpha-beta-depleted transplantation in children. This clonotype was seen a few times. CDR1 and CDR2 (germline): LNHDA, SQIVND (reference sequence). This CDR3 region has 14 residues. V dropped 5 bases and J dropped 3 bases, with 14 bases sitting between them. Preparation of the TCRbeta library used unique molecular identifiers. TCRdb processed the PCR reads anew with MiXCR; each CDR3 protein has one entry. The repertoire consists of about 340,000 distinct CDR3 sequences, with 9% to 12% occurring once and the leading ten covering approximately 2.3%.

The specimen comprised PBMCs from the stem cell graft donor, sampled from the stem cell graft. The receptor comes from a human donor who donated a stem cell graft to a child with acute lymphoblastic leukemia. The rearrangement uses TRBV19 and TRBJ2-7; D is unresolved. The CDR3 coding sequence is TGTGCCAGTAGTGCCGACTTGGGCGGCTACGAGCAGTACTTC. It encodes CASSADLGGYEQYF.